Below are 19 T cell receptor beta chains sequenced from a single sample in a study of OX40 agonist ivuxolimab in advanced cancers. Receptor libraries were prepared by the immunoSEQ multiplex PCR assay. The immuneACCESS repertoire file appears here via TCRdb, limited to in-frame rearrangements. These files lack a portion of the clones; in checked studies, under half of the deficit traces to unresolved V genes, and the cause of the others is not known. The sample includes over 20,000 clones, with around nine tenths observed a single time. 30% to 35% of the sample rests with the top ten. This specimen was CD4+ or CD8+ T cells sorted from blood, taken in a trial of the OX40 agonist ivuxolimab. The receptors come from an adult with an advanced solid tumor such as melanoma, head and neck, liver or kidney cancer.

The CDR3 sequence is CASSATGTSYEQYF. DNA for the CDR3: TGTGCCAGTAGTGCGACCGGCACCTCCTACGAGCAGTACTTC. The rearrangement uses TRBV19 and TRBJ2-7; D gene ambiguous. Per the germline V gene, CDR1 is LNHDA and CDR2 is SQIVND (reference sequence). Trimming stripped 5 bases from V and 0 bases from J, with 11 bases between. The CDR3 spans 14 residues.

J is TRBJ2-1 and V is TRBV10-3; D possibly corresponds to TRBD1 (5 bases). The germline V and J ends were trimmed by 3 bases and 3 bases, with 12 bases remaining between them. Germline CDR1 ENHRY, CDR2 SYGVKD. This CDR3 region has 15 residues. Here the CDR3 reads CAISEKTERYNEQFF. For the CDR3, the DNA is TGTGCCATCAGTGAAAAGACAGAGCGCTACAATGAGCAGTTCTTC.

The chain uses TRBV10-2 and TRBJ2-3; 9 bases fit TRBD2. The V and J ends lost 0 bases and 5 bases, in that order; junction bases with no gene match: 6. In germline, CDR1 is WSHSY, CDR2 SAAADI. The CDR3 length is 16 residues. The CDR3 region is CASSESAGGAEDTQYF. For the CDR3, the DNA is TGCGCCAGCAGTGAGTCCGCGGGAGGGGCAGAAGATACGCAGTATTTT.

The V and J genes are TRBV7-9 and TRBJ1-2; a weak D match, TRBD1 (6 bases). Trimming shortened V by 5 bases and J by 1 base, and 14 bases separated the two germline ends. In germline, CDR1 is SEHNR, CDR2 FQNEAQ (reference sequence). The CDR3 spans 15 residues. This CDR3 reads CASSSRDTDNYGYTF. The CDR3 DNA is TGTGCCAGCAGCAGCCGGGACACAGATAACTATGGCTACACCTTC.

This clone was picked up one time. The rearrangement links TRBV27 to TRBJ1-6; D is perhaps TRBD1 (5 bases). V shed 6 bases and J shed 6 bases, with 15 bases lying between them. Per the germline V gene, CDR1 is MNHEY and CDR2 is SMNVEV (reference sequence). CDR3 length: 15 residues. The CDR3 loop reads CASSPVWGLNSPLHF. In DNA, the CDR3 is TGTGCCAGCAGCCCTGTGTGGGGACTTAATTCACCCCTCCACTTT.

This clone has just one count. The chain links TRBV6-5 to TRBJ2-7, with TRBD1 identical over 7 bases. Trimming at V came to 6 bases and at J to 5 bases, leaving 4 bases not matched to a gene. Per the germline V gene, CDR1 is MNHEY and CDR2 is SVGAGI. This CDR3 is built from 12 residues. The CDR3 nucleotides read TGTGCCAGCAGCCCAGACAGGGACGAGCAGTACTTC. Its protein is CASSPDRDEQYF.

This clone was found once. The CDR3 bases are TGTGCCAGCAGCTTTGAGGCGGGAGAGACCTACAATGAGCAGTTCTTC. This sequence encodes CASSFEAGETYNEQFF. The chain combines TRBV7-6 with TRBJ2-1; 7 bases line up with TRBD2. Germline CDR1 is SGHVS and CDR2 is FNYEAQ. The CDR3 runs to 16 residues. Trimming took 3 bases from V and 2 from J; bases not matched to a gene: 7.

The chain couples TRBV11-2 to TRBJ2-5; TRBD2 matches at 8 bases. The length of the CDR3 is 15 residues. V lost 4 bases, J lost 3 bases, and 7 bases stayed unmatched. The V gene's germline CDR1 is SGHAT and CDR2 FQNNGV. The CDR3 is CASSWGLEGEETQYF. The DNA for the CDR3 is TGTGCCAGCAGCTGGGGACTAGAGGGCGAAGAGACCCAGTACTTC.

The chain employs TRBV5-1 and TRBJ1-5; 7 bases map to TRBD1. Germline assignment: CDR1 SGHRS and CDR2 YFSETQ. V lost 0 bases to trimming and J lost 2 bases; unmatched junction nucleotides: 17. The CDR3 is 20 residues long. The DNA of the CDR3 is TGCGCCAGCAGCTTGGCCCCGACAGGGACTTGGGCTGCTGGCAATCAGCCCCAGCATTTT. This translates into CASSLAPTGTWAAGNQPQHF.

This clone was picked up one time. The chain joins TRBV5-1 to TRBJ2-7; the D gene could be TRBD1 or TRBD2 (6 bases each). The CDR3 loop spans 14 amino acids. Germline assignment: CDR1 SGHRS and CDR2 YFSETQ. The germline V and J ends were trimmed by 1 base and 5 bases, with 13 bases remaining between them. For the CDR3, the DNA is TGCGCCAGCAGCTTGTCTCCCGGGGGCAACGAGCAGTACTTC. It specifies CASSLSPGGNEQYF.

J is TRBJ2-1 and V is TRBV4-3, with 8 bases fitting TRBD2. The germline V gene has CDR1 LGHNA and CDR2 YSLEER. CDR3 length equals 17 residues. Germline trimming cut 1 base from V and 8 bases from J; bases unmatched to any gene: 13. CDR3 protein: CASSQASTGLDIHEQFF. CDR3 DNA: TGCGCCAGCAGCCAAGCTTCCACGGGACTAGATATCCATGAGCAGTTCTTC.

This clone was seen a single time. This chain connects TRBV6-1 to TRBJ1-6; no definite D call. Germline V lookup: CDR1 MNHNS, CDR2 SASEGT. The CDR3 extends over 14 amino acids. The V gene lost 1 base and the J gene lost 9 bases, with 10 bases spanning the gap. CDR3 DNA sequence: TGTGCCAGCAGTGAAGTGCCGGAGATTTCACCCCTCCACTTT. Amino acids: CASSEVPEISPLHF.

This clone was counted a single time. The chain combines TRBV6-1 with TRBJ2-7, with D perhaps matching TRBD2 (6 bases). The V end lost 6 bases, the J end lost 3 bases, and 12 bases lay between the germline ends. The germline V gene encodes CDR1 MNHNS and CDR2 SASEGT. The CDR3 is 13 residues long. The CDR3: CASRGGPYYEQYF. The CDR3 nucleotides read TGTGCCAGCAGGGGAGGACCGTACTACGAGCAGTACTTC.

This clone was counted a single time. The CDR3 region is CASSPSRANQPQHF. CDR3 bases: TGTGCCAGCAGTCCTAGTCGGGCAAATCAGCCCCAGCATTTT. This chain connects TRBV27 to TRBJ1-5; D call uncertain. Trimming removed 5 bases at V and 4 bases at J, with 12 bases between. Germline-derived CDR1 and CDR2 are MNHEY and SMNVEV (reference sequence). This CDR3 is built from 14 residues.

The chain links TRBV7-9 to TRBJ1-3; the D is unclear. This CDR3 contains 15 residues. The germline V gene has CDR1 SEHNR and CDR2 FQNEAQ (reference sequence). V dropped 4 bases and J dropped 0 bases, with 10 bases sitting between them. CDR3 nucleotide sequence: TGTGCCAGCAGCTCTACAGCGTCCTCTGGAAACACCATATATTTT. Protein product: CASSSTASSGNTIYF.

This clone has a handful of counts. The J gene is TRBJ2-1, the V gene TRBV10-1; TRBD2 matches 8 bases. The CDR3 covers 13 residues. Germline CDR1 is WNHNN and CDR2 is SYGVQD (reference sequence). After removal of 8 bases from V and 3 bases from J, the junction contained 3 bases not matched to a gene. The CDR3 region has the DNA TGCGCCAGCGGGGGACTAGACTACAATGAGCAGTTCTTC. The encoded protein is CASGGLDYNEQFF.

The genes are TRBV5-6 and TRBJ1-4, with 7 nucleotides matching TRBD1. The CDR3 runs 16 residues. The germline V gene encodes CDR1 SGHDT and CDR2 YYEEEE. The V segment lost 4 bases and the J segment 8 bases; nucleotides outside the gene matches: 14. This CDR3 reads CASSNTRDRVDEKLFF. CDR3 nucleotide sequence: TGTGCCAGCAGCAACACCCGGGACAGAGTCGACGAAAAACTGTTTTTT.

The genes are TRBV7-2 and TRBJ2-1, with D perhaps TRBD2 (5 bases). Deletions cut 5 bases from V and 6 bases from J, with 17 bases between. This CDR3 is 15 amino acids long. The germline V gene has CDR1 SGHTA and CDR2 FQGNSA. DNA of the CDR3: TGTGCCAGCAGCCCCGGTGCTAGCTGGGGCAATGAGCAGTTCTTC. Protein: CASSPGASWGNEQFF.

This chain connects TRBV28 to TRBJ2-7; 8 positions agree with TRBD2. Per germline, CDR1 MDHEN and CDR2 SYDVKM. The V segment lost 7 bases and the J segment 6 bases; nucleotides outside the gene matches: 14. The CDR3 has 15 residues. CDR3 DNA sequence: TGTGCCAGCACCAACCCGGGGGGGTATTGGGGCGAGCAGTACTTC. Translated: CASTNPGGYWGEQYF.